This passage covers 4 T cell receptor beta chains from one sample sequenced in a study of T cell changes during pregnancy in multiple sclerosis. Generated by immunoSEQ multiplex PCR, the TCRdb table keeps only in-frame clones and is missing some. Of 75,000 to 100,000 clones in the sample, 90% to 95% were seen once. Sequencing used peripheral blood, obtained after pregnancy. The receptor source for this set is a female donor in good health, enrolled as a control in a pregnancy study.

The rearrangement joins TRBV12-5 to TRBJ2-3; D gene ambiguous. Trimming removed 10 bases at V and 1 base at J, with 6 bases between. This CDR3 is built from 11 residues. Germline V gene sequence: CDR1 LGHNT, CDR2 FRNRAP. This chain's CDR3 is CAISGTDTQYF. CDR3 DNA: TGTGCTATTTCGGGCACAGATACGCAGTATTTT.

The chain combines TRBV5-1 with TRBJ2-3; unclear D gene. The CDR3 sequence is 15 residues long. CDR1 and CDR2 (germline): SGHRS, YFSETQ. V was trimmed by 1 base and J by 2 bases, leaving 11 bases between them. In nucleotides, the CDR3 is TGCGCCAGCAGCTTGACAGTCCTTACCACAGATACGCAGTATTTT. It translates to CASSLTVLTTDTQYF.

V and J are TRBV5-1 and TRBJ2-7; D is perhaps TRBD1 (6 bases). V gave up 0 bases and J gave up 4 bases, with 17 bases separating them. Germline V gene data show CDR1 as SGHRS and CDR2 as YFSETQ. The CDR3 contains 16 residues. The CDR3 DNA follows: TGCGCCAGCAGCTTGGCGGTTCCGCAGGGACAATACGAGCAGTACTTC. It specifies CASSLAVPQGQYEQYF.

The chain carries TRBV9 and TRBJ1-1, with a tentative D call TRBD1 (6 bases). CDR1 SGDLS and CDR2 YYNGEE come from the germline V gene. V lost 0 bases and J 1 base, leaving 10 bases between the germline ends. This CDR3 has 15 residues. CDR3 residues: CASSVEGHPNTEAFF. The CDR3, as DNA: TGTGCCAGCAGCGTAGAGGGACACCCGAACACTGAAGCTTTCTTT.